The present T cell receptor beta chain was sequenced within a study of blood T cells in healthy people across ages. Healthy Caucasian individuals from Russia aged 6 to 90 served as donors. Peripheral blood, about 9.4 milliliters per donor, was collected. This clonotype was seen many times. Trimming pared 0 bases from V and 10 bases from J, leaving 10 bases between. CDR3 length equals 13 residues. Germline values: CDR1 LGHNA, CDR2 YSLEER. Then a second PCR, running roughly 7 to 11 cycles, was carried out with a sample-barcoded 5' primer and a J-beta primer mix. Researchers report that a template-switch adaptor with 12 random nucleotides tagged each cDNA molecule. MiXCR, applied by TCRdb to the 5' RACE reads, yields one record per CDR3 protein. The top ten hold 3.5% to 4% of the sample, which has under 800,000 distinct CDR3 sequences, around 21% seen once.

The sequence came from a man between 65 and 85 years old in good health. Sequencing was done on a sample of blood. The chain couples TRBV4-3 to TRBJ2-1; D remains unclear. The CDR3 DNA is TGCGCCAGCAGCCAAGATAGGACCGGCGAGCAGTTCTTC. It yields the protein CASSQDRTGEQFF.